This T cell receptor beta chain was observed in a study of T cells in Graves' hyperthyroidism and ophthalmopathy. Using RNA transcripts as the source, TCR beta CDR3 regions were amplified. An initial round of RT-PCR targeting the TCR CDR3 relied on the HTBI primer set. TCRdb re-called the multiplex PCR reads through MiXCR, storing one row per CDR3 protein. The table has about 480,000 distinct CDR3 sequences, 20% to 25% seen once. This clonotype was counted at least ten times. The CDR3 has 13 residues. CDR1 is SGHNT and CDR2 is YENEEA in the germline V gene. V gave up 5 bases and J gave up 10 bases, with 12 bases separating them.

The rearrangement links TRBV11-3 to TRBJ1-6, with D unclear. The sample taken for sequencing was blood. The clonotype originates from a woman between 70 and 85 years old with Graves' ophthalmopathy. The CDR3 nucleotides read TGTGCCAGCAGCCTTGGTCTCGGGTCACCCCTCCACTTT. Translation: CASSLGLGSPLHF.